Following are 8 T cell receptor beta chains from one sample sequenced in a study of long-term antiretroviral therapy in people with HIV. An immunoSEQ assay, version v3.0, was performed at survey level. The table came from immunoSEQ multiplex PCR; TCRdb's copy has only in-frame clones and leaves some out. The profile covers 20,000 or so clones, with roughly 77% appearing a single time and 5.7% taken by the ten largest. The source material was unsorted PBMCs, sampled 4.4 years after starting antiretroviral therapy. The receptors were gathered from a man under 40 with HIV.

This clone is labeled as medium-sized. The CDR3 bases are TGTGCCACCAGCAGCAGCGGGGGGGATCAGCCCCAGCATTTT. Amino acids: CATSSSGGDQPQHF. This chain links TRBV15 with TRBJ1-5; the D gene is possibly TRBD1 (5 bases). Trimming cost V 3 bases and J 5 bases, with 11 bases left between them. Germline values: CDR1 LNHNV, CDR2 YYDKDF (reference sequence). The CDR3 has 14 residues.

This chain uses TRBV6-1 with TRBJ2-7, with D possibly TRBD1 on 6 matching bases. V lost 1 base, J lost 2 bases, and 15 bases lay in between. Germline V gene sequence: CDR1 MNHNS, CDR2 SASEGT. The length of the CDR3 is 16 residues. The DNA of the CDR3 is TGTGCCAGCAGTGAAGACTTCCCCCGGGACACCTACGAGCAGTACTTC. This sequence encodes CASSEDFPRDTYEQYF.

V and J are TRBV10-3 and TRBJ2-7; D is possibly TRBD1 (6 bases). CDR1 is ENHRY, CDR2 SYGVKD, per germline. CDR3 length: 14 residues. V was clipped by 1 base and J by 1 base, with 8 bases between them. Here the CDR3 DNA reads TGTGCCATCAGTGAGTGGGGGCCTTCCTACGAGCAGTACTTC. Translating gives CAISEWGPSYEQYF.

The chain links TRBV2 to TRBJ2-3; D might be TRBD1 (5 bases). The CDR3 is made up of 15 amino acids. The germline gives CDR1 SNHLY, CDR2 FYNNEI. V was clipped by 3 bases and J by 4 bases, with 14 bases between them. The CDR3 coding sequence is TGTGCCAGCAGTGAGGGGCTAGTGAAACCAGATACGCAGTATTTT. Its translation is CASSEGLVKPDTQYF.

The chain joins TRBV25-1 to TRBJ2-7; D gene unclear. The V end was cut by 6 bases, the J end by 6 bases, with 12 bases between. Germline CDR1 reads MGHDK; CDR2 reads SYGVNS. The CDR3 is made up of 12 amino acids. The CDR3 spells CASSPGPFEQYF. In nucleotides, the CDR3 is TGTGCCAGCAGCCCCGGGCCGTTCGAGCAGTACTTC.

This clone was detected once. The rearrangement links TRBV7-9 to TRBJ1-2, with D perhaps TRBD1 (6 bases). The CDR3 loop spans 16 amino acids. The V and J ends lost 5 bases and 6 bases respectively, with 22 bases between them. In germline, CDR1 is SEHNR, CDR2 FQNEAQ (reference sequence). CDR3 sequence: CASSPSTGPPRDGYTF. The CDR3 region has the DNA TGTGCCAGCAGCCCATCTACAGGGCCCCCCCGCGATGGCTACACCTTC.

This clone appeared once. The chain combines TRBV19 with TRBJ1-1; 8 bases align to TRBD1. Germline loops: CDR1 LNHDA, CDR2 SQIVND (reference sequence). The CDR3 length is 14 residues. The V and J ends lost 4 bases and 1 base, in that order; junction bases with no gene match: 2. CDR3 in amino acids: CASSNTGGNTEAFF. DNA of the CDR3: TGTGCCAGTAGTAACACAGGGGGGAACACTGAAGCTTTCTTT.

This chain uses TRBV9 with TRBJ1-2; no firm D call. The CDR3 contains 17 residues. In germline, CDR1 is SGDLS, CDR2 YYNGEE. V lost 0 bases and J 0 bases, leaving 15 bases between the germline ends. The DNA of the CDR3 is TGTGCCAGCAGCGTAGAAGGTTGGCCGAATACTAACTATGGCTACACCTTC. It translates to CASSVEGWPNTNYGYTF.